These 20 T cell receptor beta chains were sequenced from one sample in a study of blood T cell repertoires in COVID-19. Assay used: immunoSEQ multiplex PCR; TCRdb lists only in-frame clones, some missing. Among approximately 260,000 clones listed, 70% to 85% were seen once. The sequencing input was peripheral blood. The receptor source for this set is an elderly woman with acute or convalescent COVID-19.

V and J are TRBV28 and TRBJ2-7; 7 positions match TRBD2. Trimming cost V 2 bases and J 4 bases; bases outside gene matches: 5. Germline CDR1 and CDR2: MDHEN and SYDVKM. This CDR3 region has 14 residues. CDR3 bases: TGTGCCAGCAGTTTAAACGGGGGGAGGTACGAGCAGTACTTC. This encodes CASSLNGGRYEQYF.

The chain recombines TRBV5-1 with TRBJ2-2; 10 bases are shared with TRBD2. The CDR3 consists of 15 residues. From germline, CDR1 is SGHRS and CDR2 YFSETQ. The V gene end was trimmed by 4 bases and the J gene end by 7 bases; junction bases not matched to a gene: 7. In nucleotides, the CDR3 is TGCGCCAGCAGCCCTACTAGCGGGGTACACGGGGAGCTGTTTTTT. Translated: CASSPTSGVHGELFF.

The V and J genes are TRBV6-5 and TRBJ2-1, with D possibly being TRBD1 (6 bases). Germline CDR1 reads MNHEY; CDR2 reads SVGAGI. This CDR3 contains 13 residues. Trimming took off 6 bases at V and 9 bases at J, with 15 bases between the two ends. CDR3: CASRDTGRGEQFF. In nucleotides, the CDR3 is TGTGCCAGCAGAGATACAGGGCGCGGTGAGCAGTTCTTC.

This clone has just a few counts. The genes are TRBV7-9 and TRBJ1-1, with 7 positions matching TRBD1. After removal of 3 bases from V and 7 bases from J, the junction contained 14 bases not matched to a gene. The CDR3 spans 16 residues. Germline CDR1 and CDR2: SEHNR and FQNEAQ (reference sequence). The CDR3 coding sequence is TGTGCCAGCAGCTTGCCCCTTAAACAGGGGATGGGTGAAGCTTTCTTT. Protein product: CASSLPLKQGMGEAFF.

This clone was found once. This sequence joins TRBV2 and TRBJ2-1, with 7 bases fitting TRBD1. V lost 7 bases and J lost 2; bases outside the gene matches: 2. Germline-derived CDR1 and CDR2 are SNHLY and FYNNEI. CDR3 length: 13 amino acids. The DNA for the CDR3 is TGTGCCAGCAAAGGGGGCGCCTACAATGAGCAGTTCTTC. Translation: CASKGGAYNEQFF.

The chain uses TRBV27 and TRBJ1-6; D unclear. Germline loops: CDR1 MNHEY, CDR2 SMNVEV (reference sequence). CDR3 length: 15 amino acids. V was shortened by 2 bases and J by 7 bases, with 12 bases between the two germline ends. In nucleotides, the CDR3 is TGTGCCAGCAGTTTAGGTAACACCTGGAATTCACCCCTCCACTTT. Its translation is CASSLGNTWNSPLHF.

The genes are TRBV19 and TRBJ1-5; D is unresolved. The CDR3 covers 13 residues. The germline CDR1 and CDR2 sequences are LNHDA and SQIVND (reference sequence). V lost 6 bases, J lost 4 bases, and 10 bases lay in between. CDR3 protein: CASRKQQNQPQHF. CDR3 nucleotide sequence: TGTGCCAGTAGAAAACAGCAGAATCAGCCCCAGCATTTT.

The chain joins TRBV6-6 to TRBJ1-5; 8 nucleotides align to TRBD1. CDR1 and CDR2 (germline): MNHNY, SVGAGI (reference sequence). CDR3 length: 17 residues. V dropped 5 bases and J dropped 0; count of bases not matched to a gene: 9. The CDR3 DNA sequence: TGTGCCAGCAGTCCACAGGGGGGGACCCATAGCAATCAGCCCCAGCATTTT. Its protein product is CASSPQGGTHSNQPQHF.

The rearrangement uses TRBV3-1 (or the pseudogene TRBV3-2) and TRBJ2-7; TRBD1 might be the D (5 bases). Germline V CDR1 and CDR2: LGHDT, YNNKEL (reference sequence). With 4 bases removed from V and 3 bases from J, the gap between germline ends came to 7 bases. This CDR3 has 12 residues. The CDR3 coding sequence is TGTGCCAGCAGCCCCGGACACTACGAGCAGTACTTC. Its protein product is CASSPGHYEQYF.

The chain is built from TRBV9 and TRBJ2-3; a weak D match, TRBD1 (7 bases). Germline CDR1 and CDR2: SGDLS and YYNGEE. CDR3 length: 15 amino acids. Trimming took off 0 bases at V and 6 bases at J, with 14 bases between the two ends. For the CDR3, the DNA is TGTGCCAGCAGCGTAGTAATGGAGGGGGCGGATACGCAGTATTTT. As protein: CASSVVMEGADTQYF.

The J gene is TRBJ2-2, the V gene TRBV18; TRBD1 might be the D (5 bases). Germline V gene data show CDR1 as KGHSH and CDR2 as LQKENI. The CDR3 sequence is 14 residues long. V lost 3 bases and J lost 3, with 8 bases in between. The CDR3 spells CASSPVTDTGELFF. The CDR3 DNA follows: TGTGCCAGCTCACCCGTGACAGACACCGGGGAGCTGTTTTTT. Drawing the rest from reference TRBV18 and TRBJ2-2, the complete variable domain is NAGVMQNPRHLVRRRGQEARLRCSPMKGHSHVYWYRQLPEEGLKFMVYLQKENIIDESGMPKERFSAEFPKEGPSILRIQQVVRGDSAAYFCASSPVTDTGELFFGEGSRLTVL.

This clone was seen only a few times. The gene calls are TRBV10-2 and TRBJ1-5; 12 bases match TRBD1. The CDR3 has 16 residues. With V trimmed by 6 bases and J by 2 bases, 5 bases remained unmatched. Germline CDR1 is WSHSY and CDR2 is SAAADI. The CDR3 loop is CASSPGQGAGNQPQHF. The CDR3 nucleotides read TGCGCCAGCAGCCCGGGACAGGGGGCGGGCAATCAGCCCCAGCATTTT.

The chain uses TRBV5-1 and TRBJ2-7; TRBD1 matches at 9 bases. The germline gives CDR1 SGHRS, CDR2 YFSETQ. This CDR3 region has 15 residues. V dropped 0 bases and J dropped 0; count of bases not matched to a gene: 1. CDR3 bases: TGCGCCAGCAGCTTGGAGGGACAGGGCTCCTACGAGCAGTACTTC. It translates to CASSLEGQGSYEQYF. Drawing the rest from reference TRBV5-1 and TRBJ2-7, the complete variable domain is KAGVTQTPRYLIKTRGQQVTLSCSPISGHRSVSWYQQTPGQGLQFLFEYFSETQRNKGNFPGRFSGRQFSNSRSEMNVSTLELGDSALYLCASSLEGQGSYEQYFGPGTRLTVT.

J is TRBJ2-7 and V is TRBV5-5; TRBD1 matches at 10 bases. J gave up 2 bases and V 3 bases, and 11 bases lay outside the gene matches. This CDR3 region has 17 residues. The V gene's germline CDR1 is SGHKS and CDR2 YYEKEE (reference sequence). The CDR3 here is CASSSLGRGTGAYEQYF. Here the CDR3 DNA reads TGTGCCAGCAGCTCCCTTGGGAGAGGGACAGGGGCCTACGAGCAGTACTTC.

The chain carries TRBV12-5 and TRBJ1-5; 7 bases are shared with TRBD1. After removal of 5 bases from V and 7 bases from J, the junction contained 2 bases not matched to a gene. This CDR3 has 12 residues. The germline V gene encodes CDR1 LGHNT and CDR2 FRNRAP. CDR3 in DNA: TGTGCTAGTGGTGCAGGGGGACAGCCCCAGCATTTT. This gives the protein CASGAGGQPQHF.

The V gene is TRBV7-2, the J gene TRBJ2-7, with D perhaps matching TRBD1 (5 bases). The CDR3 runs to 15 residues. The germline V gene encodes CDR1 SGHTA and CDR2 FQGNSA. The V gene lost 2 bases and the J gene lost 2 bases, with 13 bases spanning the gap. The CDR3 nucleotides are TGTGCCAGCAGCTTACGCAGGGATATCCCCTACGAGCAGTACTTC. Protein sequence: CASSLRRDIPYEQYF.

This clone came up once. The chain recombines TRBV4-1 with TRBJ2-2, with D possibly matching TRBD1 (5 bases). Trimming cost V 3 bases and J 0 bases, with 8 bases left between them. The CDR3 length is 15 residues. Germline V lookup: CDR1 MGHRA, CDR2 YSYEKL. CDR3 sequence reads: CASSHMTANTGELFF. The DNA for the CDR3 is TGCGCCAGCAGCCACATGACAGCGAACACCGGGGAGCTGTTTTTT.

V and J are TRBV11-3 and TRBJ1-1, with a weak D call TRBD1 (6 bases). Deletions cut 5 bases from V and 5 bases from J, with 12 bases between. The CDR3 is 13 residues long. The germline CDR1 and CDR2 sequences are SGHNT and YENEEA. CDR3 residues: CASSREGGTEAFF. The CDR3 region has the DNA TGTGCCAGCAGCCGAGAGGGGGGGACTGAAGCTTTCTTT.

The chain couples TRBV6-5 to TRBJ1-2, with TRBD1 as a possible D gene (6 bases). V shed 4 bases and J shed 8 bases, with 20 bases lying between them. The germline V gene encodes CDR1 MNHEY and CDR2 SVGAGI. The CDR3 is 15 amino acids. Here the CDR3 reads CASSSSGTSAWGYTF. The DNA for the CDR3 is TGTGCCAGCAGTTCGTCCGGGACATCCGCCTGGGGCTACACCTTC.

The rearrangement uses TRBV7-8 and TRBJ2-5, with 8 bases matching TRBD2. The germline V gene encodes CDR1 SGHVS and CDR2 FQNEAQ. The trim removed 3 bases at V and 0 bases at J, leaving 9 bases unmatched. This CDR3 contains 17 residues. Written as DNA, the CDR3 is TGTGCCAGCAGCTTGAGGTCGGGGGGGGCCAACCAAGAGACCCAGTACTTC. It yields the protein CASSLRSGGANQETQYF.